Each of the 15 T cell receptor beta chains below was sequenced from the same sample in a study of cytomegalovirus exposure and HLA in healthy donors (dated by TCRdb to the late 2010s). Libraries were built with the immunoSEQ multiplex PCR assay. For the multiplex PCR, a mixture combining 60 forward primers for TCR Vbeta segments and 13 reverse primers for TCR Jbeta segments was used. Not all clones reach the TCRdb copy of this immuneACCESS table, which keeps in-frame sequences only. Checked studies attribute under half of the gap to unresolved V genes and leave the rest unexplained. The sample yields about 150,000 clones; roughly 80% were counted once. The ten largest clonotypes hold 2% to 2.5% of the sample. The sample was PBMCs. All receptors come from a male donor in good health and CMV-seronegative.

This rearrangement joins TRBV5-4 to TRBJ2-2; D is unclear. Germline lookup yields CDR1 SGHNT and CDR2 YYREEE (reference sequence). V shed 3 bases and J shed 1 base, with 7 bases lying between them. This CDR3 comprises 14 residues. The CDR3 reads CASSSLLNTGELFF. CDR3 bases: TGTGCCAGCAGCTCCTTACTGAACACCGGGGAGCTGTTTTTT. The full variable domain, completed using reference TRBV5-4 and TRBJ2-2, is ETGVTQSPTHLIKTRGQQVTLRCSSQSGHNTVSWYQQALGQGPQFIFQYYREEENGRGNFPPRFSGLQFPNYSSELNVNALELDDSALYLCASSSLLNTGELFFGEGSRLTVL.

The V gene is TRBV2, the J gene TRBJ2-3, with 7 bases that match TRBD1. The ends lost 6 bases at V and 4 bases at J; junction bases unmatched: 10. This CDR3 has 15 amino acids. Germline values: CDR1 SNHLY, CDR2 FYNNEI. Here the CDR3 reads CASSDDRVLADTQYF. CDR3 sequence (DNA): TGTGCCAGCAGCGATGACAGGGTCTTGGCAGATACGCAGTATTTT.

On this clone: The junction does not match germline at one end; this may be a read error. This CDR3 is CASSSGQLDNTGELFF. DNA for the CDR3: TGTGCTAGCAGCTCGGGACAGCTAGACAACACCGGGGAGCTGTTTTTT. J is TRBJ2-2 and V is TRBV7-7; 7 bases are a match to TRBD1. Germline V gene data show CDR1 as SSHAT and CDR2 as FNYEAQ (reference sequence). The CDR3 is made up of 16 amino acids.

The gene calls are TRBV6-1 and TRBJ1-6, with TRBD1 as a possible D gene (5 bases). V lost 6 bases to trimming and J lost 8 bases, with 14 bases between them. The germline gives CDR1 MNHNS, CDR2 SASEGT. The CDR3 is made up of 14 amino acids. The CDR3 nucleotides are TGTGCCAGCAGGACCGGGGGGTTGGATTCACCCCTCCACTTT. Translation gives CASRTGGLDSPLHF.

The rearrangement links TRBV7-9 to TRBJ2-4, with TRBD2 as a possible D gene (5 bases). Germline CDR1 SEHNR, CDR2 FQNEAQ (reference sequence). The CDR3 spans 17 residues. With 4 bases removed from V and 3 bases from J, the gap between germline ends came to 19 bases. The CDR3 reads CASSSSAGDLLKNIQYF. The CDR3 DNA reads as TGTGCCAGCAGCTCATCTGCGGGTGATCTTCTCAAAAACATTCAGTACTTC.

The V call is TRBV5-1, the J call TRBJ1-1; tentatively, D is TRBD1 (6 bases). This CDR3 is 14 amino acids long. V lost 4 bases to trimming and J lost 3 bases, with 13 bases between them. Germline V gene lookup returns CDR1 SGHRS and CDR2 YFSETQ. The CDR3 nucleotides read TGCGCCAGCAGCCCGGACAGTCGATACACTGAAGCTTTCTTT. As protein: CASSPDSRYTEAFF.

This chain joins TRBV7-2 and TRBJ1-1; possible D gene TRBD1, 5 bases. The CDR3 has 16 amino acids. The V end was cut by 1 base, the J end by 4 bases, with 16 bases between. CDR1 and CDR2 from the germline V gene are SGHTA and FQGNSA. The DNA for the CDR3 is TGTGCCAGCAGCTTAGGGATGGGAGGGACGGGCACTGAAGCTTTCTTT. Residues: CASSLGMGGTGTEAFF.

V and J are TRBV7-9 and TRBJ1-2, with D perhaps matching TRBD1 (5 bases). The germline gives CDR1 SEHNR, CDR2 FQNEAQ (reference sequence). This CDR3 is built from 15 residues. Trimming left V 5 bases short and J 2 bases short, with 15 bases between. The CDR3 bases are TGTGCCAGCAGCCTAGGGGTGGCAGGAAACTATGGCTACACCTTC. The encoded protein is CASSLGVAGNYGYTF.

The count of this clone is one. The J gene is TRBJ2-3, the V gene TRBV5-4; D is ambiguous. The germline gives CDR1 SGHNT, CDR2 YYREEE (reference sequence). V gave up 1 base and J gave up 4 bases, with 7 bases separating them. This CDR3 spans 13 amino acids. CDR3: CASSLLIADTQYF. CDR3 coding DNA: TGTGCCAGCAGCTTGCTTATTGCAGATACGCAGTATTTT.

The chain combines TRBV6-5 with TRBJ1-3; D is uncertain. The CDR3 extends over 15 amino acids. Germline V gene data show CDR1 as MNHEY and CDR2 as SVGAGI. The V gene lost 1 base and the J gene lost 1 base, with 8 bases spanning the gap. This chain's CDR3 is CASSYFSGSGNTIYF. For the CDR3, the DNA is TGTGCCAGCAGTTACTTCTCAGGTTCTGGAAACACCATATATTTT.

V is TRBV6-5 and J is TRBJ1-2, with TRBD1 as a possible D gene (6 bases). CDR1 is MNHEY and CDR2 is SVGAGI in the germline V gene. CDR3 length: 13 amino acids. Trimming pared 6 bases from V and 7 bases from J, leaving 15 bases between. The CDR3 reads CASRVTGWAGYTF. CDR3 in DNA: TGTGCCAGCAGGGTAACAGGGTGGGCTGGCTACACCTTC.

Details on this clone: This sample includes further DNA sequences coding for the same CDR3. The V call is TRBV5-1, the J call TRBJ2-5; D is possibly TRBD1 (6 bases). CDR1 is SGHRS, CDR2 YFSETQ, per germline. This CDR3 is built from 14 residues. Between the trimmed V and J ends, which lost 0 bases and 2 bases, there was a span of 8 bases. CDR3 DNA sequence: TGCGCCAGCAGCTTGGGGACAGTTCAAGAGACCCAGTACTTC. It is translated as CASSLGTVQETQYF.

This chain uses TRBV6-6 with TRBJ1-1, with TRBD1 matching 7 bases. CDR1 and CDR2 from the germline V gene are MNHNY and SVGAGI (reference sequence). Trimming cost V 6 bases and J 0 bases; bases outside gene matches: 10. The CDR3 has 16 residues. CDR3 in DNA: TGTGCCAGCAGACGCAGGGGGGACGGATTGAACACTGAAGCTTTCTTT. It is translated as CASRRRGDGLNTEAFF.

The chain recombines TRBV6-5 with TRBJ1-5, with 7 positions matching TRBD1. Germline CDR1 and CDR2: MNHEY and SVGAGI. This CDR3 comprises 14 residues. V shed 4 bases, J shed 3 bases, and the junction held 3 bases outside the gene matches. CDR3 protein: CASSSDRDNQPQHF. The DNA of the CDR3 is TGTGCCAGCAGTTCCGACAGGGACAATCAGCCCCAGCATTTT.

The chain joins TRBV6-1 to TRBJ1-6; D is uncertain. Germline-derived CDR1 and CDR2 are MNHNS and SASEGT. With 6 bases removed from V and 5 bases from J, the gap between germline ends came to 11 bases. The CDR3 is 14 amino acids. The CDR3 loop reads CASRVGGDNSPLHF. CDR3 DNA: TGTGCCAGCAGAGTCGGCGGTGATAATTCACCCCTCCACTTT.